The 21 T cell receptor beta chains below all came from one sample that was sequenced in a study of T cells in women clearing cervical HPV infection. Profiling relied on immunoSEQ multiplex PCR, and the TCRdb table lists in-frame clones only, not all of them. This sample's table reports approximately 13,000 clones. The material sequenced was blood buffy coat. Receptors originate from a woman aged 18 to 75 with a cervical HPV16 infection that either progressed to CIN3+ or cleared (not recorded which).

With regard to this clone: A junction end diverges from the germline sequence, so it may reflect a read error. The CDR3 protein is CASSQSKGRDNWANGYTF. The sequenced part of the CDR3 DNA is TGCGCCAGCAGCCAATCAAAGGGCAGGGACAATTGGGCTAATGGC. This chain connects TRBV4-2 to TRBJ1-2, with a possible D match to TRBD1 (6 bases). The CDR3 end falls 3 residues outside the read, so it is completed with the germline J gene. From germline, CDR1 is LGHNA and CDR2 YNFKEQ. There are 18 residues in the CDR3.

Measured by frequency, this clone is medium-sized. The chain's CDR3 is CAIRPDRAGYTF. The CDR3 DNA, read in part, is TGTGCCATCAGGCCGGACAGGGCTGGC. The chain joins TRBV10-3 to TRBJ1-2; 8 nucleotides match TRBD1. The read falls 3 residues short of the CDR3 end, and the missing part is taken from the germline J gene. The CDR3 runs 12 residues. Germline V gene sequence: CDR1 ENHRY, CDR2 SYGVKD. The J segment lost 7 bases and the V segment lost 6 bases, leaving 4 bases of the junction unmatched.

For this clone: The CDR3 end falls 3 residues outside the read, so it is completed with the germline J gene. This chain joins TRBV7-9 and TRBJ2-2; D is tentatively TRBD1 or TRBD2 (5 bases each). CDR3 length equals 14 residues. Germline CDR1 is SEHNR and CDR2 is FQNEAQ (reference sequence). V gave up 5 bases and J gave up 3 bases, with 10 bases separating them. The DNA read from the CDR3 is TGTGCCAGCAGCAGGGGAGCGCACACCGGGGAG. It yields the protein CASSRGAHTGE. The full CDR3 is CASSRGAHTGELFF. The full variable domain, with the rest looked up from reference TRBV7-9 and TRBJ2-2, is DTGVSQNPRHKITKRGQNVTFRCDPISEHNRLYWYRQTLGQGPEFLTYFQNEAQLEKSRLLSDRFSAERPKGSFSTLEIQRTEQGDSAMYLCASSRGAHTGELFFGEGSRLTVL.

Details on this clone: The read halts 3 residues ahead of the CDR3 end, with the missing end drawn from the germline J gene. The J gene is TRBJ2-2, the V gene TRBV18; a weak D match, TRBD2 (6 bases). There are 15 residues in the CDR3. Germline CDR1 reads KGHSH; CDR2 reads LQKENI. The CDR3 spells CASSLRTGDNSPLFF. The sequenced CDR3 bases are TGTGCCAGCTCCCTACGGACGGGGGATAATTCACCG.

As concerns this clone: The read stops 3 residues short of the end of the CDR3; the missing end is completed from the germline J gene. The chain joins TRBV7-2 to TRBJ1-2; D is uncertain. The CDR3 sequence is 15 residues long. Germline CDR1 is SGHTA and CDR2 is FQGNSA. CDR3 DNA (partial): TGTGCCAGCAGCTCGAGGACTTTCGCAGCGGATACC. Its protein product is CASSSRTFAADT. The whole CDR3 reads CASSSRTFAADTYTF.

A remark on this clone: The read terminates 3 residues before the CDR3 end, so the remaining end is supplied by the germline J gene. This chain joins TRBV20-1 and TRBJ2-1; 10 bases align to TRBD2. V shed 2 bases, J shed 5 bases, and the junction held 3 bases outside the gene matches. The germline V gene encodes CDR1 DFQATT and CDR2 SNEGSKA (reference sequence). This CDR3 region has 14 residues. The sequenced CDR3 bases are TGCAGTGCTAGATTTAGCGGGGGGAACAATGAG. Translation gives CSARFSGGNNE. The whole CDR3 sequence reads CSARFSGGNNEQFF.

Details on this clone: The read ends 3 residues before the CDR3 terminus; that terminus is restored from the germline J gene. This chain connects TRBV20-1 to TRBJ2-1; 10 positions agree with TRBD2. V trimming: 0 bases; J trimming: 3 bases; junction bases outside the gene matches: 14. Per the germline V gene, CDR1 is DFQATT and CDR2 is SNEGSKA (reference sequence). The CDR3 length is 19 residues. The CDR3 spells CSARETGEREGSVYNEQFF. The sequenced CDR3 bases are TGCAGTGCTAGAGAGACGGGGGAGCGGGAGGGTTCGGTCTACAATGAG.

Remarks on this clone: Coverage ceases 3 residues before the CDR3 finishes, and the germline J gene fills in the end. This sequence joins TRBV20-1 and TRBJ2-1; a weak D match, TRBD1 (6 bases). The CDR3 extends over 15 amino acids. Germline CDR1 and CDR2: DFQATT and SNEGSKA (reference sequence). V was trimmed by 5 bases and J by 4 bases, leaving 18 bases between them. The CDR3 region is CSAVARGEIYNEQFF. Partial CDR3 DNA: TGCAGTGCTGTCGCCAGGGGCGAAATATACAATGAG.

Note on this clone: With the read ending 3 residues before the CDR3 end, the germline J gene is used to fill in that end. The chain combines TRBV7-6 with TRBJ1-4; D gene ambiguous. Germline loops: CDR1 SGHVS, CDR2 FNYEAQ. The CDR3 sequence is 15 residues long. Trimming took 1 base from V and 8 from J, leaving 14 bases between them. The CDR3 DNA, read in part, is TGTGCCAGCAGCTTAGTGGCAGCCCCGGGGGAAAAA. It codes for CASSLVAAPGEK. The whole CDR3 is CASSLVAAPGEKLFF.

Regarding this clone: The read stops 3 residues short of the end of the CDR3; the missing end is completed from the germline J gene. The rearrangement uses TRBV23-1 and TRBJ2-4, with TRBD1 as a possible D gene (8 bases). TRBV23-1 falls under the ORF class, with uncertain function. This CDR3 spans 11 amino acids. The CDR3 DNA, read in part, is TGCGCCAGGGACAGGGACTATGGT. Protein: CARDRDYG. The entire CDR3 sequence reads CARDRDYGQYF.

A remark on this clone: The CDR3 end lies 3 residues beyond the end of the read and is filled in from the germline J gene. This chain links TRBV20-1 with TRBJ2-5; 7 bases are shared with TRBD1. CDR1 is DFQATT, CDR2 SNEGSKA, per germline (reference sequence). This CDR3 is 15 amino acids long. V was pared by 5 bases and J by 5 bases, with 14 bases of the junction left unmatched. The CDR3 sequence is CSAPITGAGLETQYF. The sequenced part of the CDR3 DNA is TGCAGTGCTCCGATAACAGGGGCTGGGTTGGAGACC.

Turning to this clone: The read is 3 residues too short to cover the CDR3 end, so that end is filled in from the germline J gene. This chain links TRBV20-1 with TRBJ2-7; 7 nucleotides line up with TRBD2. V shed 0 bases and J 2 bases; nucleotides not matched to a gene: 7. The CDR3 is 15 amino acids. CDR1 and CDR2 (germline): DFQATT, SNEGSKA (reference sequence). The CDR3: CSARDLREMPYEQYF. Incomplete CDR3 DNA: TGCAGTGCTAGAGATCTGCGGGAGATGCCCTACGAG.

Worth noting for this clone: The read stops 3 residues short of the end of the CDR3; the missing end is completed from the germline J gene. The chain recombines TRBV20-1 with TRBJ2-3, with 11 bases matching TRBD2. The germline gives CDR1 DFQATT, CDR2 SNEGSKA (reference sequence). The length of the CDR3 is 14 residues. The CDR3 sequence is CSATPTSGVKTQYF. The sequenced CDR3 bases are TGCAGTGCAACACCGACTAGCGGGGTTAAGACG.

Concerning this clone: The CDR3 end falls 3 residues outside the read, so it is completed with the germline J gene. The rearrangement joins TRBV5-1 to TRBJ2-3; 8 bases agree with TRBD2. Losses at the gene ends were 4 bases for V and 1 base for J; bases not matched to a gene: 8. This CDR3 comprises 16 residues. CDR1 SGHRS and CDR2 YFSETQ come from the germline V gene. The covered CDR3 bases are TGCGCCAGCAGCGGAACGAGCGGGAGCGGCACAGATACG. Amino acid sequence: CASSGTSGSGTDT. The whole CDR3 protein reads CASSGTSGSGTDTQYF.

Points on this clone: The read terminates 3 residues ahead of where the CDR3 ends, so the germline J gene completes it. This chain joins TRBV7-2 and TRBJ2-5; possible D gene TRBD1, 5 bases. V was clipped by 2 bases and J by 5 bases, with 15 bases between them. This CDR3 is built from 15 residues. Germline-derived CDR1 and CDR2 are SGHTA and FQGNSA. The CDR3: CASSLRPGSFETQYF. Partial CDR3 DNA: TGTGCCAGCAGCTTAAGGCCAGGGTCTTTTGAGACC. Supplemented by reference TRBV7-2 and TRBJ2-5, the full variable domain reads GAGVSQSPSNKVTEKGKDVELRCDPISGHTALYWYRQSLGQGLEFLIYFQGNSAPDKSGLPSDRFSAERTGGSVSTLTIQRTQQEDSAVYLCASSLRPGSFETQYFGPGTRLLVL.

Concerning this clone: Coverage ceases 3 residues before the CDR3 finishes, and the germline J gene fills in the end. The chain couples TRBV18 to TRBJ2-2; weak D call: TRBD1 (6 bases). Per the germline V gene, CDR1 is KGHSH and CDR2 is LQKENI. CDR3 length equals 15 residues. V was cut by 4 bases and J by 6 bases, with 15 bases left in between. Partial CDR3 DNA: TGTGCCAGCTCACGCATCCCCGAGGGGGCCGGGGAG. Protein product: CASSRIPEGAGE. The entire CDR3 protein is CASSRIPEGAGELFF.

A remark on this clone: Coverage ceases 3 residues before the CDR3 finishes, and the germline J gene fills in the end. V gene TRBV6-1 combines with J gene TRBJ2-3; 9 positions agree with TRBD2. CDR3 length: 15 amino acids. Germline lookup yields CDR1 MNHNS and CDR2 SASEGT. Trimming at V came to 4 bases and at J to 6 bases, leaving 8 bases not matched to a gene. CDR3 DNA, as far as it was read: TGTGCCAGCAGTGTTGGCGGCGGGAGGGCGGATACG. It is translated as CASSVGGGRADT. The entire CDR3 reads CASSVGGGRADTQYF.

The chain's CDR3 is CASSRGLADQETQYF. CDR3 bases read: TGTGCCAGCAGCCGAGGACTAGCGGACCAAGAGACC. The J gene is TRBJ2-5, the V gene TRBV14; 10 bases are shared with TRBD2. The CDR3 extends 3 residues past the end of the read, so its final part is completed from the germline J gene. The V and J ends lost 4 bases and 0 bases, in that order; junction bases with no gene match: 2. CDR1 and CDR2 (germline): SGHDN, FVKESK. The CDR3 consists of 15 residues.

In regard to this clone: The read falls 3 residues short of the CDR3 end, and the missing part is taken from the germline J gene. This chain connects TRBV6-2 or TRBV6-3 to TRBJ2-7; D is possibly TRBD2 (5 bases). Germline V lookup: CDR1 MNHEY, CDR2 SVGEGT. V was pared by 5 bases and J by 3 bases, with 11 bases between. The CDR3 extends over 13 amino acids. CDR3 bases read: TGTGCCAGCAGTCGCGGACTTTTCTACGAG. Its translation: CASSRGLFYE. In full, the CDR3 reads CASSRGLFYEQYF.

The covered CDR3 bases are TGTGCCAGCAGCGAGGACAGGGTTCGGACTGAA. Amino acid sequence: CASSEDRVRTE. The full-length CDR3 reads as CASSEDRVRTEAFF. The chain joins TRBV5-5 to TRBJ1-1; 8 nucleotides match TRBD1. The CDR3 end lies 3 residues beyond the end of the read and is filled in from the germline J gene. Trimming cost V 4 bases and J 5 bases; bases outside gene matches: 7. Germline CDR1 and CDR2: SGHKS and YYEKEE (reference sequence). This CDR3 region has 14 residues. The full variable domain, in which reference TRBV5-5 and TRBJ1-1 provide the parts outside the CDR3, is DAGVTQSPTHLIKTRGQQVTLRCSPISGHKSVSWYQQVLGQGPQFIFQYYEKEERGRGNFPDRFSARQFPNYSSELNVNALLLGDSALYLCASSEDRVRTEAFFGQGTRLTVV.

On this clone itself: Sequencing ends 3 residues short of the CDR3 end; the germline J gene provides the rest. J is TRBJ2-5 and V is TRBV20-1; TRBD2 matches at 7 bases. Looked up from germline, CDR1 is DFQATT and CDR2 is SNEGSKA (reference sequence). Unmatched junction bases numbered 7, after V lost 8 bases and J lost 4 bases. The CDR3 has 12 amino acids. The sequenced part of the CDR3 DNA is TGCAGTTTGGGGGGGAGAAGAGAGACC. Protein product: CSLGGRRET. The full CDR3 protein reads CSLGGRRETQYF.